Sequencing of this T cell receptor beta chain was carried out in a study of T cell responses to AZD1222 COVID-19 vaccine. Overall study findings and caveats: Elevations in Spike-specific TCR breadth and depth followed administration of two AZD1222 doses.

In the case of this clone: What it binds is not known.

TCRdb's copy holds only in-frame clones and misses some; the assay was immunoSEQ multiplex PCR. The sample holds about 120,000 clones; around 82% are singletons and the top ten take approximately 6.6%. The V end was cut by 6 bases, the J end by 4 bases, with 12 bases between. The germline CDR1 and CDR2 sequences are SQVTM and ANQGSEA. The CDR3 runs 12 residues. The receptor was isolated from an adult in good health. This chain links TRBV29-1 with TRBJ1-1; D is perhaps TRBD1 (5 bases). This specimen consisted of peripheral blood, obtained on day 0 of AZD1222 vaccination. CDR3 DNA: TGCAGCGTCGCAGGCCAGGGCACTGAAGCTTTCTTT. Its translation is CSVAGQGTEAFF.